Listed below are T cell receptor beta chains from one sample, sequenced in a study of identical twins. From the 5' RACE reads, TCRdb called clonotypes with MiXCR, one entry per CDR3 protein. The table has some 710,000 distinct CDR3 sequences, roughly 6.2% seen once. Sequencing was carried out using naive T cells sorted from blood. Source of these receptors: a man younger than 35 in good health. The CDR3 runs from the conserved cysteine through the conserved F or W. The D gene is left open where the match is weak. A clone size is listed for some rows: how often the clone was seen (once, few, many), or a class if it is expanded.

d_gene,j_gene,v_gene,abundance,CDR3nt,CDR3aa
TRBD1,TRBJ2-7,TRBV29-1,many,TGCAGCGCCTCCGGGACAGGGGCCTACGAGCAGTACTTC,CSASGTGAYEQYF
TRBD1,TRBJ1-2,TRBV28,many,TGTGCCAGCGGGGGGACAGGTTTCCGTACAATGGATGGCTACACCTTC,CASGGTGFRTMDGYTF
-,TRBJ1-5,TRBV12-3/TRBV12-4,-,TGTGCCAGCAGTTTCCGGGGGGAAGTTAATCAGCCCCAGCATTTT,CASSFRGEVNQPQHF
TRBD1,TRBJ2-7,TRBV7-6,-,TGTGCCAGCAGCCCCCGGACAGGGGAATTCTCGTACGAGCAGTACTTC,CASSPRTGEFSYEQYF
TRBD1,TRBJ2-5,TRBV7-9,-,TGTGCCAGCAGTACGGGGGACAGGGGGCGCAACCAAGAGACCCAGTACTTC,CASSTGDRGRNQETQYF
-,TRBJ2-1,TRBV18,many,TGTGCCAGCTCACCAAGGACTGGCAATGAGCAGTTCTTC,CASSPRTGNEQFF
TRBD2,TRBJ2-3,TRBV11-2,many,TGTGCCAGCAGCTCCCTTAGCGGGAGGTCAGATACGCAGTATTTT,CASSSLSGRSDTQYF
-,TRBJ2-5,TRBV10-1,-,TGCGCCAGCAGTGCGGGGGCCAACGCTCGGGAGACCCAGTACTTC,CASSAGANARETQYF
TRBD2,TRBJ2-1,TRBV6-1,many,TGTGCCAGCAGCTGGGGACTAGCGAGGTATGAGCAGTTCTTC,CASSWGLARYEQFF
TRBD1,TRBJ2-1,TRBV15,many,TGTGCCACCAGCAGGGAATCAGGACAGGGCGCGCCAGAGTTCTTC,CATSRESGQGAPEFF
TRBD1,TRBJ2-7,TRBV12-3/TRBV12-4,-,TGTGCCAGCAGTTATGGACAGGGGTTCTACGAGCAGTACTTC,CASSYGQGFYEQYF
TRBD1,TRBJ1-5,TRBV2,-,TGTGCCAGCAGTGGCGAGACAGGGTATAATCAGCCCCAGCATTTT,CASSGETGYNQPQHF
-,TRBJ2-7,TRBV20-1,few,TGCAGTGCTAGAGGAGCTTCCGAGCAGTACTTC,CSARGASEQYF